What follows are 18 T cell receptor beta chains derived from one specimen sequenced in a study of shared clonotypes between healthy human individuals. Libraries were prepared by immunoSEQ multiplex PCR; TCRdb keeps only in-frame clonotypes and omits some of them. This table has hundreds of thousands of clones, 70% to 80% appearing once. Material: PBMCs. These receptors were collected from a woman in her thirties or forties in good health. Some clones in this sample may be carry-over from other donors' samples.

This chain connects TRBV27 to TRBJ1-2, with TRBD1 matching 9 bases. This CDR3 has 13 amino acids. Germline assignment: CDR1 MNHEY and CDR2 SMNVEV (reference sequence). The trim removed 3 bases at V and 8 bases at J, leaving 4 bases unmatched. The CDR3 nucleotides are TGTGCCAGCAGTTTCCGGGACAGGGTAGGCTACACCTTC. Translation: CASSFRDRVGYTF.

The chain employs TRBV7-9 and TRBJ2-7; 11 nucleotides line up with TRBD2. Germline CDR1 and CDR2: SEHNR and FQNEAQ (reference sequence). The CDR3 has 15 amino acids. Losses at the gene ends were 5 bases for V and 2 bases for J; bases not matched to a gene: 5. The CDR3 sequence: CASSGGTSGPYEQYF. The CDR3 bases are TGTGCCAGCAGCGGCGGGACTAGCGGCCCCTACGAGCAGTACTTC.

V and J are TRBV28 and TRBJ2-2; 8 nucleotides line up with TRBD1. Losses at the gene ends were 6 bases for V and 4 bases for J; bases not matched to a gene: 7. CDR3 size: 15 residues. Per germline, CDR1 MDHEN and CDR2 SYDVKM. The CDR3 loop is CASSRRTGFTGELFF. The CDR3 nucleotides read TGTGCCAGCAGCCGTCGGACAGGGTTCACCGGGGAGCTGTTTTTT. Full variable domain (missing parts from reference TRBV28 and TRBJ2-2): DVKVTQSSRYLVKRTGEKVFLECVQDMDHENMFWYRQDPGLGLRLIYFSYDVKMKEKGDIPEGYSVSREKKERFSLILESASTNQTSMYLCASSRRTGFTGELFFGEGSRLTVL.

The chain has TRBV7-2 and TRBJ2-7, with 8 nucleotides matching TRBD2. The J segment lost 2 bases and the V segment lost 2 bases, leaving 5 bases of the junction unmatched. The CDR3 totals 15 residues. Germline-derived CDR1 and CDR2 are SGHTA and FQGNSA. CDR3 protein: CASSLIAGITYEQYF. The CDR3 DNA reads as TGTGCCAGCAGCTTAATAGCGGGGATTACCTACGAGCAGTACTTC.

V and J are TRBV6-4 and TRBJ1-2, with D uncertain. There are 12 residues in the CDR3. In germline, CDR1 is MRHNA, CDR2 SNTAGT. Trimming removed 2 bases at V and 7 bases at J, with 8 bases between. CDR3 amino acids: CASSDRTGGYTF. The CDR3 nucleotides read TGTGCCAGCAGTGACCGGACGGGTGGCTACACCTTC.

The V and J genes are TRBV14 and TRBJ2-1, with D possibly TRBD1 on 6 matching bases. CDR3 length equals 16 residues. From germline, CDR1 is SGHDN and CDR2 FVKESK. V was pared by 5 bases and J by 9 bases, with 23 bases between. The CDR3: CASSNLQGTERGEQFF. CDR3 DNA sequence: TGTGCCAGCAGCAATCTTCAGGGGACGGAGAGGGGTGAGCAGTTCTTC.

Only one count was recorded for this clone. This sequence joins TRBV29-1 and TRBJ2-1, with 10 nucleotides matching TRBD2. Germline CDR1 and CDR2: SQVTM and ANQGSEA. This CDR3 comprises 16 residues. V shed 7 bases and J 3 bases; nucleotides not matched to a gene: 12. This CDR3 reads CSAGKPGLASYNEQFF. For the CDR3, the DNA is TGCAGCGCCGGGAAACCGGGACTAGCGAGCTACAATGAGCAGTTCTTC.

The rearrangement links TRBV7-2 to TRBJ1-1, with D maybe TRBD1 (5 bases). There are 14 residues in the CDR3. Germline-derived CDR1 and CDR2 are SGHTA and FQGNSA. Trimming took 2 bases from V and 6 from J, leaving 13 bases between them. The CDR3 nucleotides are TGTGCCAGCAGCTTAAGTAGGGGTTGGGCTGAAGCTTTCTTT. Protein product: CASSLSRGWAEAFF. Combining the CDR3 with reference TRBV7-2 and TRBJ1-1 gives the whole variable domain GAGVSQSPSNKVTEKGKDVELRCDPISGHTALYWYRQSLGQGLEFLIYFQGNSAPDKSGLPSDRFSAERTGGSVSTLTIQRTQQEDSAVYLCASSLSRGWAEAFFGQGTRLTVV.

This chain joins TRBV5-6 and TRBJ2-1; TRBD1 agrees at 8 bases. Germline-derived CDR1 and CDR2 are SGHDT and YYEEEE. This CDR3 spans 15 amino acids. The ends lost 4 bases at V and 4 bases at J; junction bases unmatched: 7. CDR3 amino acids: CASSRRTGPYNEQFF. The CDR3 bases are TGTGCCAGCAGCCGACGGACAGGGCCATACAATGAGCAGTTCTTC.

The V call is TRBV7-2, the J call TRBJ2-3, with TRBD2 matching over 10 bases. CDR3 length: 16 residues. After removal of 1 base from V and 2 bases from J, the junction contained 3 bases not matched to a gene. Germline V CDR1 and CDR2: SGHTA, FQGNSA. CDR3 DNA sequence: TGTGCCAGCAGCTTAGTTAGCGGGAGGACCACAGATACGCAGTATTTT. Translation gives CASSLVSGRTTDTQYF. Complete variable domain (other parts from reference TRBV7-2 and TRBJ2-3): GAGVSQSPSNKVTEKGKDVELRCDPISGHTALYWYRQSLGQGLEFLIYFQGNSAPDKSGLPSDRFSAERTGGSVSTLTIQRTQQEDSAVYLCASSLVSGRTTDTQYFGPGTRLTVL.

V usage is TRBV10-3 and J usage is TRBJ2-6, with a tentative D call TRBD1 (5 bases). The CDR3 sequence is 16 residues long. V was trimmed by 6 bases and J by 0 bases, leaving 12 bases between them. Germline V gives CDR1 ENHRY, CDR2 SYGVKD. The CDR3 is CAISQQVTSGANVLTF. CDR3 sequence (DNA): TGTGCCATCAGCCAACAGGTTACCTCTGGGGCCAACGTCCTGACTTTC.

The chain combines TRBV29-1 with TRBJ2-2; 8 nucleotides agree with TRBD2. V trimming: 7 bases; J trimming: 7 bases; junction bases outside the gene matches: 14. The germline gives CDR1 SQVTM, CDR2 ANQGSEA. This CDR3 region has 15 residues. The CDR3 DNA reads TGCAGCGCGGGGGGGCCAGCGGGAGATTTCGGGGAGCTGTTTTTT. Translated, it gives CSAGGPAGDFGELFF.

The sample holds one count of this clone. The chain joins TRBV2 to TRBJ2-1; TRBD1 matches 7 bases. Losses at the gene ends were 9 bases for V and 12 bases for J; bases not matched to a gene: 11. This CDR3 is 12 amino acids long. The germline V gene has CDR1 SNHLY and CDR2 FYNNEI. The CDR3, as DNA: TGTGCCAGTTCCCCAGACAGGGCTTTGCAGTTCTTC. Translation: CASSPDRALQFF.

This clone has a handful of counts. The chain combines TRBV11-2 with TRBJ2-1; 8 bases map to TRBD2. The CDR3 loop spans 15 amino acids. Losses at the gene ends were 5 bases for V and 4 bases for J; bases not matched to a gene: 7. Germline CDR1 and CDR2: SGHAT and FQNNGV. The CDR3 spells CASSLQREQYNEQFF. The CDR3 nucleotides read TGTGCCAGCAGCCTCCAGCGGGAGCAGTACAATGAGCAGTTCTTC.

In the case of this clone: Other nucleotide sequences in the sample specify the same CDR3. The chain couples TRBV5-1 to TRBJ1-4, with 8 bases identical to TRBD1. CDR3 length equals 15 residues. V dropped 4 bases and J dropped 4; count of bases not matched to a gene: 6. From germline, CDR1 is SGHRS and CDR2 YFSETQ. CDR3 residues: CASSRGQALNEKLFF. The CDR3 bases are TGCGCCAGCAGCCGGGGACAGGCGCTTAATGAAAAACTGTTTTTT.

The rearrangement uses TRBV2 and TRBJ2-3; D could derive from TRBD1 or TRBD2 (5 bases each). There are 16 residues in the CDR3. Per the germline V gene, CDR1 is SNHLY and CDR2 is FYNNEI. V was pared by 3 bases and J by 4 bases, with 17 bases between. Written as DNA, the CDR3 is TGTGCCAGCAGTGACGAAGGGCAGGGAGTCCCAGATACGCAGTATTTT. This gives the protein CASSDEGQGVPDTQYF.

As concerns this clone: Within the sample, other DNA sequences also encode this same CDR3. V usage is TRBV28 and J usage is TRBJ2-7; 7 bases line up with TRBD1. Germline loops: CDR1 MDHEN, CDR2 SYDVKM. With 7 bases clipped from V and 1 base from J, the junction kept 13 bases outside the gene matches. This CDR3 is 16 amino acids long. The CDR3 DNA sequence: TGTGCCAGCACCCCGGCGGACGGGACAGATTCCTACGAGCAGTACTTC. Encoded protein: CASTPADGTDSYEQYF.

This clone was counted between two and nine times. V and J are TRBV7-9 and TRBJ2-7; D is tentatively TRBD1 or TRBD2 (5 bases each). The germline gives CDR1 SEHNR, CDR2 FQNEAQ (reference sequence). The V gene lost 2 bases and the J gene lost 2 bases, with 10 bases spanning the gap. This CDR3 spans 14 amino acids. DNA of the CDR3: TGTGCCAGCAGCTTATCAAGGGGACCCTACGAGCAGTACTTC. Its protein product is CASSLSRGPYEQYF.